These 2 T cell receptor beta chains originate from one sample sequenced in a study of CD8 T cell repertoires and HIV-1 epitope variants. These receptors have no known antigen. Method: immunoSEQ multiplex PCR; TCRdb's copy keeps in-frame clones and lacks some. The sample consists of approximately 5,300 clones, 55% to 80% of them appearing once. Specimen: cultured CD8+ T cells derived from PBMCs. The receptors come from a male donor with HIV.

In its sample, this clone was seen once. The V gene is TRBV28, the J gene TRBJ2-7; TRBD2 might be the D (5 bases). Germline CDR1 is MDHEN and CDR2 is SYDVKM. Trimming left V 3 bases short and J 2 bases short, with 20 bases between. The CDR3 sequence is 17 residues long. The CDR3 region is CASSFAGSGSITYEQYF. The DNA for the CDR3 is TGTGCCAGCAGTTTCGCTGGGTCGGGATCTATAACCTACGAGCAGTACTTC.

The chain uses TRBV7-6 and TRBJ1-5; a possible D gene is TRBD1 (5 bases). This CDR3 spans 13 amino acids. Trimming shortened V by 8 bases and J by 4 bases, and 12 bases separated the two germline ends. Germline V lookup: CDR1 SGHVS, CDR2 FNYEAQ. CDR3 sequence reads: CASSPWGNQPQHF. The DNA of the CDR3 is TGTGCCAGCTCCCCTTGGGGGAATCAGCCCCAGCATTTT.